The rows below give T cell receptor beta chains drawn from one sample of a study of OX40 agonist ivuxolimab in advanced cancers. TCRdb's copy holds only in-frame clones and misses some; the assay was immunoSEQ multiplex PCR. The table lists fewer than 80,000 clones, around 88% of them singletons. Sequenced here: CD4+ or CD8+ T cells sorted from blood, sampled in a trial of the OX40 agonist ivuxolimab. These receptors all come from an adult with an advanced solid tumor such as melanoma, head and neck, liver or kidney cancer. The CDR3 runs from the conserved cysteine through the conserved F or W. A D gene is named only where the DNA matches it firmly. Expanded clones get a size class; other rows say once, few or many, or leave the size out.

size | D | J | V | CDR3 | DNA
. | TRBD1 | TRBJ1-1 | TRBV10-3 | CATGTGGQNTEAFF | TGTGCCACTGGGACAGGGGGACAGAACACTGAAGCTTTCTTT
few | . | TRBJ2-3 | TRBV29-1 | CSSLTGVIGTDTQYF | TGCAGCTCCCTAACGGGGGTTATTGGCACAGATACGCAGTATTTT
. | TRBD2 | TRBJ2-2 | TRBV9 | CASSDTRLADTGELFF | TGTGCCAGCAGCGATACCCGACTAGCGGATACCGGGGAGCTGTTTTTT
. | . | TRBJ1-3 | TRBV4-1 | CASSLRGGTSGNTIYF | TGCGCCAGCAGCCTGAGGGGAGGGACCTCTGGAAACACCATATATTTT
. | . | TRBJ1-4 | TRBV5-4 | CASSSDGPRPGKLFF | TGTGCCAGCAGCTCGGACGGGCCACGACCAGGAAAACTGTTTTTT
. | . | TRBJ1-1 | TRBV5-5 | CASSLEGSYMNTEAFF | TGTGCCAGCAGCTTAGAAGGATCATACATGAACACTGAAGCTTTCTTT
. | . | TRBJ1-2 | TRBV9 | CASSVLEQDGYTF | TGTGCCAGCAGCGTTCTGGAGCAGGATGGCTACACCTTC
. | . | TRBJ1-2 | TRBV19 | CASSAGQTPYGYTF | TGTGCCAGTAGTGCCGGACAGACCCCCTATGGCTACACCTTC
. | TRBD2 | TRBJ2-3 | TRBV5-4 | CASSLSAGPDTQYF | TGTGCCAGCAGCTTGTCAGCGGGGCCAGATACGCAGTATTTT
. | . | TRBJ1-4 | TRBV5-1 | CASSLGQGDATNEKLFF | TGCGCCAGCAGCTTGGGGCAGGGCGATGCAACTAATGAAAAACTGTTTTTT
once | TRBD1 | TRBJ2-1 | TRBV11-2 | CASSLEQGFYNEQFF | TGTGCCAGCAGCTTAGAACAGGGGTTTTACAATGAGCAGTTCTTC